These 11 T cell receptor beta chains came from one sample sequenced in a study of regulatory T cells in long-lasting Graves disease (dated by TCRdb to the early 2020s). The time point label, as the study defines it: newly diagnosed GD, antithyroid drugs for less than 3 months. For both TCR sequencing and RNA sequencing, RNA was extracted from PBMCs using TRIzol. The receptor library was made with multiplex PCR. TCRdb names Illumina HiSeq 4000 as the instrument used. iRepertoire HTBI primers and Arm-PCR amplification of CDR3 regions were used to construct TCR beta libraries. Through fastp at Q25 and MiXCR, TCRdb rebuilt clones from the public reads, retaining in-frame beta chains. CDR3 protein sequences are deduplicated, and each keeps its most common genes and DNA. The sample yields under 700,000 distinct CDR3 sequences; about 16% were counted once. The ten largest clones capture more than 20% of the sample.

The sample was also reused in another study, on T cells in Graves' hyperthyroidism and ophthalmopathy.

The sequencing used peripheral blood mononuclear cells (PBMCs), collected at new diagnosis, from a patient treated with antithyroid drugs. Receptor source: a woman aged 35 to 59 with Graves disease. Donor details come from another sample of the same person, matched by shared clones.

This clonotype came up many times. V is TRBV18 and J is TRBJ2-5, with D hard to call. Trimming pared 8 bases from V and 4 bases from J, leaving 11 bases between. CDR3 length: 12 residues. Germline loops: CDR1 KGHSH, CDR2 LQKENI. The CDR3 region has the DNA TGTGCCAGCAGTCCGCCTAGAGAGACCCAGTACTTC. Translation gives CASSPPRETQYF.

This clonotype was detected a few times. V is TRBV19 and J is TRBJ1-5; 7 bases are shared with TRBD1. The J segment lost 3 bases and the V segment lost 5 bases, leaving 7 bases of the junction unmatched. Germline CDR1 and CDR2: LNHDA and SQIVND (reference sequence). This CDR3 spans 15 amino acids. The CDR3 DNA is TGTGCCAGTAGTGCGAGGGGGCGGAACAATCAGCCCCAGCATTTT. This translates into CASSARGRNNQPQHF.

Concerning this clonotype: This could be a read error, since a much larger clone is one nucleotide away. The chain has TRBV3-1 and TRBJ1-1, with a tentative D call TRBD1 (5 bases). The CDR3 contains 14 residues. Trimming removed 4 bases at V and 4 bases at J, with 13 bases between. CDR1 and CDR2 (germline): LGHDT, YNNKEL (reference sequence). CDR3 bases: TGTGCCAGCAGCCGCAAGACAGTGAGCACTGAAGCTTTCTTT. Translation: CASSRKTVSTEAFF. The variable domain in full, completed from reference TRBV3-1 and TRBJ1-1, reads DTAVSQTPKYLVTQMGNDKSIKCEQNLGHDTMYWYKQDSKKFLKIMFSYNNKELIINETVPNRFSPKSPDKAHLNLHINSLELGDSAVYFCASSRKTVSTEAFFGQGTRLTVV.

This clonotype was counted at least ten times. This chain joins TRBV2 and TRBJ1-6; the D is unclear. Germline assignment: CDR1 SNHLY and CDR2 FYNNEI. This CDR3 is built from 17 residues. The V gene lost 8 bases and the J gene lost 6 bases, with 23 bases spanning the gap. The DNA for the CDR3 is TGTGCCAGCCGAAGGATCAGGTCTGCGGAAGGTAATTCACCCCTCCACTTT. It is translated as CASRRIRSAEGNSPLHF. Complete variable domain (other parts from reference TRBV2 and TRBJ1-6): EPEVTQTPSHQVTQMGQEVILRCVPISNHLYFYWYRQILGQKVEFLVSFYNNEISEKSEIFDDQFSVERPDGSNFTLKIRSTKLEDSAMYFCASRRIRSAEGNSPLHFGNGTRLTVT.

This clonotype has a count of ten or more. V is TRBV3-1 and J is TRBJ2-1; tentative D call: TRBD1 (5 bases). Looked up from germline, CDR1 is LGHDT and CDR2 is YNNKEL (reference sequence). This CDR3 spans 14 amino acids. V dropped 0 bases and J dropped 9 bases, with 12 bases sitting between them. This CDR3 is CASSQDVAQGEQFF. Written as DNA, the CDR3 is TGTGCCAGCAGCCAAGATGTTGCCCAGGGTGAGCAGTTCTTC.

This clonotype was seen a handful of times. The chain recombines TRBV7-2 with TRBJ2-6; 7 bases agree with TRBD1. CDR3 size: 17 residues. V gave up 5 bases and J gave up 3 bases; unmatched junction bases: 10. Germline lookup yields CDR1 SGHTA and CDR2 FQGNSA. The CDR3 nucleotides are TGTGCCAGCAGCCTACAGGGGCTCGGAGGTGGGGCCAACGTCCTGACTTTC. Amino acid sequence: CASSLQGLGGGANVLTF.

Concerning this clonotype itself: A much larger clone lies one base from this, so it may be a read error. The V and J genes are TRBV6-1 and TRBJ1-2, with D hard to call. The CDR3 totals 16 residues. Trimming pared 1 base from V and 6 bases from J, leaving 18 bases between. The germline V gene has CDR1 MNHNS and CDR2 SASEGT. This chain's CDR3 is CASSEVRQTRLHGYTF. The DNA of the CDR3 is TGTGCCAGCAGTGAAGTCAGGCAAACTAGGCTCCATGGCTACACCTTC.

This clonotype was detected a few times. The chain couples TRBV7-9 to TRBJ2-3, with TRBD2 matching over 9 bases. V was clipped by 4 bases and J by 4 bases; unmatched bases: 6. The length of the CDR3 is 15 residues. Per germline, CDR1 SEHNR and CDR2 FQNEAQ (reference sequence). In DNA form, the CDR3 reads TGTGCCAGCAGCTCATCTAGCGGGGTCGCAGATACGCAGTATTTT. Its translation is CASSSSSGVADTQYF.

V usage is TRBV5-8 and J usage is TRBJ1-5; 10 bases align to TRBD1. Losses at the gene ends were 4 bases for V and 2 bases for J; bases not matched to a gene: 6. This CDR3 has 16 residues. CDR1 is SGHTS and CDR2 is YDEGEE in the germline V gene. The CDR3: CASSLDRGNGNQPQHF. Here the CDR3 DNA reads TGTGCCAGCAGCCTGGACAGGGGGAATGGCAATCAGCCCCAGCATTTT.

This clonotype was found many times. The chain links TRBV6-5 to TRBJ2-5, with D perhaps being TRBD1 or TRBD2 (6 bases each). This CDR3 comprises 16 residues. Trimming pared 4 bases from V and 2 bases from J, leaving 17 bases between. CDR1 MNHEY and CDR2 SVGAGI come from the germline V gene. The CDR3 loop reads CASSSSIGGPQETQYF. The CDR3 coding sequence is TGTGCCAGCAGTTCCTCTATCGGGGGCCCTCAAGAGACCCAGTACTTC.

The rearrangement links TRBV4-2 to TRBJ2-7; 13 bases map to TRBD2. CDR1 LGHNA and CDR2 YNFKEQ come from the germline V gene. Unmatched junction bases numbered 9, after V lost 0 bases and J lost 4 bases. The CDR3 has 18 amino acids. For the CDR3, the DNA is TGTGCCAGCAGCCAAGACCCGGGGACTAGCGGGGTGGGATACGAGCAGTACTTC. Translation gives CASSQDPGTSGVGYEQYF.